This T cell receptor (beta chain) was sequenced in a study of T cells in Graves' hyperthyroidism and ophthalmopathy. Study outcomes and limitations: In the blood, most expanded thyroid clonotypes above 0.001 appeared as well. Before onset, by a median of around 6.4 months, the model predicted ophthalmopathy.

Amplification of TCR beta CDR3 regions used RNA as the template. A set of HTBI primers served as the primers for a first-round RT-PCR of the TCR CDR3. Each CDR3 protein gets one entry after TCRdb re-called the multiplex PCR reads with MiXCR. The sample consists of 650,000 to 750,000 distinct CDR3 sequences, about 14% of them appearing once. With respect to this clonotype: Antigen unknown.

The germline CDR1 and CDR2 sequences are MNHEY and SMNVEV (reference sequence). The V gene lost 8 bases and the J gene lost 7 bases, with 23 bases spanning the gap. The CDR3 totals 16 residues. The specimen was blood. The chain recombines TRBV27 with TRBJ1-4; tentatively, D is TRBD1 (5 bases). The sequence derives from a woman aged 18-35 years with Graves' hyperthyroidism. Here the CDR3 reads CASGLGAGRGGEKLFF. The CDR3 bases are TGTGCCAGCGGGTTAGGGGCGGGACGGGGAGGTGAAAAACTGTTTTTT.